These 3 T cell receptor beta chains came from one sample sequenced in a study of blood T cell repertoires in COVID-19. The assay was immunoSEQ multiplex PCR, and TCRdb's table has in-frame clones only and misses some. The sample yields under 200,000 clones, about 85% seen once. Sequences were obtained from peripheral blood. The receptors were gathered from a man between 18 and 35 years old with acute or convalescent COVID-19.

This chain connects TRBV7-8 to TRBJ1-5; D uncertain. The CDR3 covers 14 residues. Trimming took off 5 bases at V and 0 bases at J, with 8 bases between the two ends. Germline CDR1 and CDR2: SGHVS and FQNEAQ. CDR3 amino acids: CASSLTDSNQPQHF. The CDR3 DNA reads as TGTGCCAGCAGCCTAACAGATAGCAATCAGCCCCAGCATTTT.

This chain connects TRBV4-1 to TRBJ2-5, with 7 bases lining up with TRBD1. The CDR3 loop spans 16 amino acids. V shed 1 base, J shed 5 bases, and the junction held 10 bases outside the gene matches. Germline CDR1 MGHRA, CDR2 YSYEKL. CDR3 sequence: CASSQARGGPGETQYF. DNA for the CDR3: TGCGCCAGCAGCCAAGCCAGAGGGGGCCCTGGGGAGACCCAGTACTTC.

The chain links TRBV30 to TRBJ1-5; D uncertain. This CDR3 has 13 amino acids. V lost 3 bases and J lost 0, with 6 bases in between. Looked up from germline, CDR1 is GTSNPN and CDR2 is SVGIG (reference sequence). The CDR3 nucleotides read TGTGCCTGGAGCCGACTTAGCAATCAGCCCCAGCATTTT. As protein: CAWSRLSNQPQHF.